This TCR beta chain was documented in a study of cytomegalovirus exposure and HLA in healthy donors. 13 Jbeta primers and 60 Vbeta primers were used for the PCR. The assay was immunoSEQ multiplex PCR, and TCRdb's table has in-frame clones only and misses some. The sample holds about 150,000 clones, around 88% seen once. Deletions cut 6 bases from V and 7 bases from J, with 16 bases between. The length of the CDR3 is 13 residues. Germline-derived CDR1 and CDR2 are MNHEY and SMNVEV (reference sequence). Input material: PBMCs. The J gene is TRBJ2-7, the V gene TRBV27; TRBD2 might be the D (6 bases). The sequence was obtained from a woman aged 18-30 years in good health and CMV-seronegative. CDR3 DNA sequence: TGTGCCAGCAGGAGGGCCTTTCGGGGGGAGCAGTACTTC. Amino acid sequence: CASRRAFRGEQYF.